This T cell receptor (beta chain) is from a study of graft-versus-host responses after intestinal transplantation. Study-level information: Transplants given to recipients were multivisceral, liver-intestinal, or isolated intestinal. Tacrolimus plus steroids were given to all recipients for approximately 3 years, preceded by anti-thymocyte globulin induction.

Per the germline V gene, CDR1 is LGHNA and CDR2 is YNFKEQ. V shed 1 base and J shed 11 bases, with 9 bases lying between them. The CDR3 length is 12 residues. Libraries were prepared by immunoSEQ multiplex PCR; TCRdb keeps only in-frame clonotypes and omits some of them. The sample holds around 13,000 clones, 84% seen once. The sample here was PBMCs, taken after intestinal transplantation. The clonotype originates from a human patient who received an intestinal transplant, so some T cells may come from the graft donor. The genes are TRBV4-2 and TRBJ2-1; TRBD2 is a possible D gene (6 bases). The CDR3 sequence is CASSQAGEKQFF. The CDR3 DNA reads as TGTGCCAGCAGCCAAGCGGGGGAAAAGCAGTTCTTC.